This T cell receptor (beta chain) was captured by sequencing in a study of T cell clonality in common variable immunodeficiency. Study observations and caveats: Reportedly, TCR beta sequences from common variable immunodeficiency showed fewer deletions and N-nucleotide insertions. CVID subjects had higher TCRbeta clonality than healthy controls, most marked in about a third.

The protocol was immunoSEQ multiplex PCR, while the TCRdb copy is restricted to in-frame clones and leaves out a portion. Observed are approximately 21,000 clones, no singletons, with the top ten taking 2% to 3%. As concerns this clone: Its antigen is currently unknown. The read stops 3 residues short of the end of the CDR3; the missing end is completed from the germline J gene.

V gave up 3 bases and J gave up 1 base, with 12 bases separating them. Germline V gene data show CDR1 as LNHDA and CDR2 as SQIVND (reference sequence). CDR3 size: 16 residues. Patients had low serum IgG, IgA and/or IgM and specific antibody deficiency. Aged roughly 8 to 65 years, CVID subjects averaged about 40 years old. The source of this sequence is a human donor with common variable immunodeficiency. Sequenced material: peripheral blood mononuclear cells. This chain connects TRBV19 to TRBJ2-2, with D possibly being TRBD2 (5 bases). The covered CDR3 bases are TGTGCCAGTAGTATTCTCTCCGGACTGAACACCGGGGAG. Translated: CASSILSGLNTGE. The whole CDR3 is CASSILSGLNTGELFF.